These 3 T cell receptor beta chains were all obtained from the same sample, sequenced in a study of OX40 agonist ivuxolimab in advanced cancers. Here immunoSEQ multiplex PCR was the method, and the copy in TCRdb shows in-frame clones only, minus some. The sample yields tens of thousands of clones, around 87% seen once. Material: CD4+ or CD8+ T cells sorted from blood, obtained in a trial of the OX40 agonist ivuxolimab. The receptors were sampled from an adult with an advanced solid tumor such as melanoma, head and neck, liver or kidney cancer.

This sequence joins TRBV2 and TRBJ2-5; D remains unclear. The V end lost 5 bases, the J end lost 5 bases, and 9 bases lay between the germline ends. Germline V CDR1 and CDR2: SNHLY, FYNNEI. The CDR3 is 12 residues long. The CDR3 sequence is CASSLSRETQYF. The DNA of the CDR3 is TGTGCCAGCAGTCTATCGAGGGAGACCCAGTACTTC.

The gene calls are TRBV7-9 and TRBJ2-7; D ambiguous. Germline V gene lookup returns CDR1 SEHNR and CDR2 FQNEAQ (reference sequence). The CDR3 is 14 residues long. V lost 1 base to trimming and J lost 2 bases, with 9 bases between them. For the CDR3, the DNA is TGTGCCAGCAGCTTAGGTGGCAGGCCCTACGAGCAGTACTTC. Protein: CASSLGGRPYEQYF.

This chain joins TRBV4-3 and TRBJ1-5; D remains unclear. From germline, CDR1 is LGHNA and CDR2 YSLEER. The CDR3 consists of 15 residues. Trimming stripped 0 bases from V and 4 bases from J, with 10 bases between. The CDR3 region is CASSQEMERNQPQHF. CDR3 in DNA: TGCGCCAGCAGCCAAGAGATGGAAAGAAATCAGCCCCAGCATTTT.